One T cell receptor (beta chain) is described in this entry. This record comes from a study of long-term antiretroviral therapy in people with HIV. The immunoSEQ assay was v3.0, run at survey level. The protocol was immunoSEQ multiplex PCR, while the TCRdb copy is restricted to in-frame clones and leaves out a portion. The sample has around 28,000 clones; 65% to 85% are singletons. The sample was unsorted PBMCs, taken 2.7 to 2.8 years after starting antiretroviral therapy. The receptor was isolated from a man aged 25-40 years with HIV.

DNA of the CDR3: TGTGCCAGCAGCGTGACCGGGAGGAATGAAAAACTGTTTTTT. Translated, it gives CASSVTGRNEKLFF. The chain uses TRBV9 and TRBJ1-4; D is ambiguous. Germline CDR1 and CDR2: SGDLS and YYNGEE. Trimming removed 2 bases at V and 5 bases at J, with 10 bases between. The CDR3 covers 14 residues. The variable domain in full, with the rest retrieved from reference TRBV9 and TRBJ1-4, is DSGVTQTPKHLITATGQRVTLRCSPRSGDLSVYWYQQSLDQGLQFLIQYYNGEERAKGNILERFSAQQFPDLHSELNLSSLELGDSALYFCASSVTGRNEKLFFGSGTQLSVL.